This T cell receptor (beta chain) was recorded in a study of early T cells in non-severe SARS-CoV-2 infection. Trimming pared 6 bases from V and 4 bases from J, leaving 16 bases between. Germline lookup yields CDR1 MDHEN and CDR2 SYDVKM. This CDR3 region has 15 residues. Each CDR3 protein gets one entry after TCRdb re-called the 5' RACE reads with MiXCR. This sample has about 80,000 distinct CDR3 sequences, with around 13% found just once. The J gene is TRBJ2-1, the V gene TRBV28, with D perhaps matching TRBD2 (5 bases). Sequencing was done on a sample of whole blood. The receptor's source is an adult who was a healthcare worker with PCR-confirmed SARS-CoV-2 infection or an uninfected control (not recorded which). The CDR3 nucleotides read TGTGCCAGCAGCTTGGGGAAACTAGAATACAATGAGCAGTTCTTC. The encoded protein is CASSLGKLEYNEQFF.